The 22 T cell receptor beta chains presented below share a single source sample, sequenced in a study of early T cells in non-severe SARS-CoV-2 infection. MiXCR, applied by TCRdb to the 5' RACE reads, yields one record per CDR3 protein. The sample carries 55,000 to 70,000 distinct CDR3 sequences, roughly 9.7% recorded once. The sequencing sample was made of whole blood. Every receptor here comes from an adult who was a healthcare worker with PCR-confirmed SARS-CoV-2 infection or an uninfected control (not recorded which).

This clonotype was seen ten or more times. The V and J genes are TRBV5-1 and TRBJ2-1; 10 bases map to TRBD2. Germline V gene lookup returns CDR1 SGHRS and CDR2 YFSETQ. V was pared by 4 bases and J by 10 bases, with 8 bases of the junction left unmatched. This CDR3 comprises 14 residues. CDR3 sequence reads: CASSRGLAPGEQFF. For the CDR3, the DNA is TGCGCCAGCAGCCGGGGACTAGCGCCAGGGGAGCAGTTCTTC.

The CDR3 nucleotides are TGTGCCAGCTCACCCTTGACTAGCGGGATTTCTACAGATACGCAGTATTTT. Translated: CASSPLTSGISTDTQYF. The chain has TRBV18 and TRBJ2-3; TRBD2 aligns across 11 bases. Germline CDR1 is KGHSH and CDR2 is LQKENI. V trimming: 3 bases; J trimming: 3 bases; junction bases outside the gene matches: 8. CDR3 length equals 17 residues.

In the case of this clonotype: This may arise from a read error, as a much more abundant clone is one base away. The chain carries TRBV9 and TRBJ2-7, with 7 bases lining up with TRBD1. V lost 3 bases and J lost 1; bases outside the gene matches: 13. This CDR3 comprises 17 residues. Germline values: CDR1 SGDLS, CDR2 YYNGEE. The CDR3 DNA is TGTGCCAGCAGCGCCGACCCCCGGGTCAGGGGGTCCTACGAGCAGTACTTC. Translated: CASSADPRVRGSYEQYF. Full variable domain (remainder filled in from reference TRBV9 and TRBJ2-7): DSGVTQTPKHLITATGQRVTLRCSPRSGDLSVYWYQQSLDQGLQFLIQYYNGEERAKGNILERFSAQQFPDLHSELNLSSLELGDSALYFCASSADPRVRGSYEQYFGPGTRLTVT.

This chain links TRBV10-2 with TRBJ1-5, with D possibly matching TRBD1 (5 bases). V was pared by 0 bases and J by 6 bases, with 9 bases between. CDR3 size: 14 residues. Per germline, CDR1 WSHSY and CDR2 SAAADI. Here the CDR3 DNA reads TGCGCCAGCAGTGAGTCGGCGGGACCTCAGCCCCAGCATTTT. Protein: CASSESAGPQPQHF.

This clonotype was observed many times. This chain uses TRBV6-2 or TRBV6-3 with TRBJ2-6; D may be TRBD1 (6 bases). V shed 8 bases and J shed 4 bases, with 12 bases lying between them. The length of the CDR3 is 14 residues. Germline V gene sequence: CDR1 MNHEY, CDR2 SVGEGT. CDR3 in amino acids: CASLQGPGANVLTF. DNA for the CDR3: TGTGCCAGCCTCCAGGGGCCCGGGGCCAACGTCCTGACTTTC.

V is TRBV13 and J is TRBJ2-7; the D is unclear. Germline CDR1 reads PRHDT; CDR2 reads FYEKMQ (reference sequence). Trimming shortened V by 4 bases and J by 2 bases, and 18 bases separated the two germline ends. This CDR3 has 16 residues. CDR3 in amino acids: CASSWRSGLLTYEQYF. CDR3 DNA sequence: TGTGCCAGCAGCTGGAGATCGGGTCTGTTAACCTACGAGCAGTACTTC.

The table lists this clonotype with many counts. The rearrangement joins TRBV11-2 to TRBJ2-7, with D perhaps TRBD2 (5 bases). The CDR3 extends over 13 amino acids. Per germline, CDR1 SGHAT and CDR2 FQNNGV. Written as DNA, the CDR3 is TGTGCTTGCCAAGCGGAGAACCACTACGAGCAGTACTTC. Translated: CACQAENHYEQYF.

This chain uses TRBV20-1 with TRBJ1-2; D gene uncertain. V dropped 5 bases and J dropped 4 bases, with 17 bases sitting between them. This CDR3 contains 14 residues. CDR1 DFQATT and CDR2 SNEGSKA come from the germline V gene (reference sequence). In DNA, the CDR3 is TGCAGTGCTGGTTCTACAGTTACCCCCTATGGCTACACCTTC. Its translation: CSAGSTVTPYGYTF.

This clonotype was counted at least ten times. V and J are TRBV7-3 and TRBJ2-2, with D perhaps matching TRBD2 (5 bases). Trimming shortened V by 2 bases and J by 7 bases, and 17 bases separated the two germline ends. CDR3 size: 16 residues. In germline, CDR1 is SGHTA, CDR2 FQGTGA. Here the CDR3 reads CASSLGPGRRGGELFF. The CDR3 DNA reads TGTGCCAGCAGCTTAGGCCCGGGGAGACGAGGCGGGGAGCTGTTTTTT.

Comments on this clonotype: This clone may be a read error of a much larger clone one base away. This sequence joins TRBV4-2 and TRBJ1-2; weak D call: TRBD1 (5 bases). Germline assignment: CDR1 LGHNA and CDR2 YNFKEQ. The CDR3 is made up of 14 amino acids. CDR3 region: CASSATQDNCGYTF. The CDR3 DNA follows: TGTGCCAGCAGCGCAACACAGGATAACTGTGGCTACACCTTC.

In its sample, this clonotype was seen many times. The V gene is TRBV7-8, the J gene TRBJ2-3; D tentatively fits TRBD1 or TRBD2 (6 bases each). V lost 5 bases to trimming and J lost 4 bases, with 13 bases between them. CDR3 length: 14 residues. CDR1 is SGHVS and CDR2 is FQNEAQ in the germline V gene. CDR3 in DNA: TGTGCCAGCAGCCGAAGGGGGGACCCAGATACGCAGTATTTT. It translates to CASSRRGDPDTQYF.

As for this clonotype: Mismatch with germline at one junction end may stem from a read error. V is TRBV7-2 and J is TRBJ1-3; D may be TRBD1 (5 bases). Germline CDR1 SGHTA, CDR2 FQGNSA. The CDR3 sequence is 16 residues long. The CDR3 region is CANSAQVGFSGNTIYF. CDR3 nucleotide sequence: TGTGCCAACAGCGCACAGGTCGGATTCTCTGGAAACACCATATATTTT.

Many counts were recorded for this clonotype. The chain joins TRBV5-5 to TRBJ1-5, with a weak D call TRBD1 (5 bases). Trimming stripped 4 bases from V and 4 bases from J, with 12 bases between. The germline V gene has CDR1 SGHKS and CDR2 YYEKEE (reference sequence). This CDR3 has 14 residues. CDR3 amino acids: CASSQSGGNQPQHF. In DNA, the CDR3 is TGTGCCAGCAGCCAATCTGGGGGGAATCAGCCCCAGCATTTT.

This clonotype was recorded at least ten times. This rearrangement joins TRBV2 to TRBJ2-1; D is uncertain. The CDR3 covers 12 residues. The germline V gene has CDR1 SNHLY and CDR2 FYNNEI. Trimming took 5 bases from V and 6 from J, leaving 8 bases between them. Written as DNA, the CDR3 is TGTGCCAGCAGTTCTGGTAGCAATGAGCAGTTCTTC. Protein product: CASSSGSNEQFF. The variable domain in full, completed from reference TRBV2 and TRBJ2-1, reads EPEVTQTPSHQVTQMGQEVILRCVPISNHLYFYWYRQILGQKVEFLVSFYNNEISEKSEIFDDQFSVERPDGSNFTLKIRSTKLEDSAMYFCASSSGSNEQFFGPGTRLTVL.

This clonotype was seen a few times. The chain carries TRBV5-1 and TRBJ2-7, with D unresolved. The V gene lost 0 bases and the J gene lost 6 bases, with 4 bases spanning the gap. Germline V gives CDR1 SGHRS, CDR2 YFSETQ. The CDR3 is 11 residues long. The CDR3 sequence is CASSLGGEQYF. CDR3 in DNA: TGCGCCAGCAGCTTGGGAGGCGAGCAGTACTTC.

The chain links TRBV29-1 to TRBJ2-5; D not certain. CDR1 and CDR2 (germline): SQVTM, ANQGSEA. The CDR3 runs to 10 residues. Trimming removed 5 bases at V and 1 base at J, with 2 bases between. In nucleotides, the CDR3 is TGCAGCGTTCTCCAAGAGACCCAGTACTTC. Protein product: CSVLQETQYF.

Concerning this clonotype: At one end, the junction sequence differs from germline, possibly due to a read error. V and J are TRBV7-2 and TRBJ1-1; D uncertain. The CDR3 consists of 13 residues. Germline loops: CDR1 SGHTA, CDR2 FQGNSA. CDR3 loop: CASSSHMNTEVFF. The DNA for the CDR3 is TGTGCCAGCAGCTCCCATATGAACACTGAAGTTTTCTTT. Full variable domain (remainder filled in from reference TRBV7-2 and TRBJ1-1): GAGVSQSPSNKVTEKGKDVELRCDPISGHTALYWYRQSLGQGLEFLIYFQGNSAPDKSGLPSDRFSAERTGGSVSTLTIQRTQQEDSAVYLCASSSHMNTEVFFGQGTRLTVV.

This clonotype was observed many times. The V call is TRBV11-2, the J call TRBJ1-3; weak D call: TRBD1 (6 bases). The CDR3 is 15 amino acids. V was cut by 4 bases and J by 0 bases, with 10 bases left in between. Germline CDR1 SGHAT, CDR2 FQNNGV. CDR3 bases: TGTGCCAGCAGCTCGGACAGCTTCTCTGGAAACACCATATATTTT. Protein: CASSSDSFSGNTIYF.

This clonotype was observed at least ten times. The chain employs TRBV29-1 and TRBJ2-1, with 7 bases aligning to TRBD2. This CDR3 has 12 residues. With 8 bases clipped from V and 12 bases from J, the junction kept 13 bases outside the gene matches. Germline V gene lookup returns CDR1 SQVTM and CDR2 ANQGSEA. The CDR3 spells CSWRVLGRVQFF. CDR3 bases: TGCAGCTGGCGTGTACTAGGGAGGGTGCAGTTCTTC.

This sequence joins TRBV5-1 and TRBJ1-2; D is unresolved. Germline V CDR1 and CDR2: SGHRS, YFSETQ. V lost 4 bases to trimming and J lost 4 bases, with 14 bases between them. The CDR3 spans 14 residues. CDR3 DNA sequence: TGCGCCAGCAGCCTTGGGAACGGTCTCTATGGCTACACCTTC. Residues: CASSLGNGLYGYTF.

For this clonotype: It may be a read error: a sequence one base away is much more abundant. The rearrangement links TRBV7-2 to TRBJ1-1; 8 bases align to TRBD1. This CDR3 is 14 amino acids long. CDR1 is SGHTA and CDR2 is FQGNSA in the germline V gene. The CDR3 sequence is CVSSRPGRGPEAFF. In DNA form, the CDR3 reads TGTGTCAGCAGTCGCCCGGGCAGGGGGCCTGAAGCTTTCTTT.

This clonotype was counted at least ten times. The V and J genes are TRBV7-2 and TRBJ2-5; no firm D call. Germline V gene lookup returns CDR1 SGHTA and CDR2 FQGNSA. CDR3 size: 13 residues. The germline V and J ends were trimmed by 1 base and 3 bases, with 6 bases remaining between them. CDR3 bases: TGTGCCAGCAGCTTAGACATAGAAGAGACCCAGTACTTC. Translating gives CASSLDIEETQYF.